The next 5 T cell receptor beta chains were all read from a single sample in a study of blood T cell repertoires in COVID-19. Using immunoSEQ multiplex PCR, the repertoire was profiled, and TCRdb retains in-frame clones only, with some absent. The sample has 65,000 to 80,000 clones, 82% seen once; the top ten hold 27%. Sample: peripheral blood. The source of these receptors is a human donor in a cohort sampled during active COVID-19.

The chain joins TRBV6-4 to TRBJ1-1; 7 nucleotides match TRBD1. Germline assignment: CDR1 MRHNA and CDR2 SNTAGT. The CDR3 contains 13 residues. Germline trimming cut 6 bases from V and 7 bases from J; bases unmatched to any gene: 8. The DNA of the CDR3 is TGTGCCAGCAGCCCAGAGAGGGGGCTTGAAGCTTTCTTT. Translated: CASSPERGLEAFF.

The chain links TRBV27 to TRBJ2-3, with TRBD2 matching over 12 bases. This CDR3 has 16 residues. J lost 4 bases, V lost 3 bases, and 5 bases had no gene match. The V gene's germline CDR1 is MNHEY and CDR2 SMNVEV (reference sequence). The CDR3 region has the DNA TGTGCCAGCAGTTTCGCACTAGCGGGGGGCCCAGATACGCAGTATTTT. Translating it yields CASSFALAGGPDTQYF.

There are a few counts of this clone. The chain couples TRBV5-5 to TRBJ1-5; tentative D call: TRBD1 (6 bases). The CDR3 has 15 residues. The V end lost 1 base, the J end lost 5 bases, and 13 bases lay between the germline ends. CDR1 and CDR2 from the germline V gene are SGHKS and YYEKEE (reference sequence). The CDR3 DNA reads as TGTGCCAGCAGCTTGTCAGGGGCGTACGATCAGCCCCAGCATTTT. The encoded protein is CASSLSGAYDQPQHF.

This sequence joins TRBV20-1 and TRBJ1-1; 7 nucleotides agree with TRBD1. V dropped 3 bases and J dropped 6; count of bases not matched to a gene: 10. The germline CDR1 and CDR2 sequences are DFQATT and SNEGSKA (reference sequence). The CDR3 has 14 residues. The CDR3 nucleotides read TGCAGTGCTAGTGATAGGACAGGTCAGGCTGAAGCTTTCTTT. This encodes CSASDRTGQAEAFF.

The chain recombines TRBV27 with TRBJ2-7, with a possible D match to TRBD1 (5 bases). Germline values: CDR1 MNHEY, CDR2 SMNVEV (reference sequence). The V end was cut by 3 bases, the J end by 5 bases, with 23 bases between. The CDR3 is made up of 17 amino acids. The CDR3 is CASSLQGPTSRFDEQYF. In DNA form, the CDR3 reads TGTGCCAGCAGTTTGCAGGGTCCTACGAGCAGGTTTGACGAGCAGTACTTC.